This entry is about one T cell receptor beta chain. This clone was recorded only once. It lacks a known antigen. No clone much larger than this one lies a single base away; base qualities are absent. The sample belongs to a study of blood T cell repertoires in COVID-19 (dated by TCRdb to about 2020). About the investigation overall: The collaborator samples originated in the United States, Italy and Spain and spanned the acute and convalescent phases of COVID-19. Samples came from the ongoing ImmuneRACE study (first 160 participants) plus 1,254 subjects from 6 global collaborators. The repertoires were released in a freely available public database intended as a resource for research on the immune response to SARS-CoV-2. Deeply sampled blood TCRbeta repertoires from subjects exposed to, actively infected with, or recovered from COVID-19 were included in the dataset. Sample metadata almost always included a de-identified subject ID, COVID-19 status, age in years and sex. Where HLA class I and class II types were available, the types were taken from metadata supplied by the sample provider, not from assay-based typing. The prospective study material was composed of cDNA or gDNA derived from T cells, B-cell-depleted T cells, or PBMCs. Results and caveats for the whole study, not just this receptor: Clinical and demographic metadata were provided uncurated, with the amount varying by source and participant.

The immunoSEQ Assay, a bias-controlled multiplex PCR, was used to amplify TCRbeta CDR3 regions from genomic DNA. The paper's data handling went like this. The number of nucleated cells in each sample was estimated from the amplification of reference gene primers within the assay. Sequence reads were collapsed and filtered to measure the absolute abundance of every unique TCRbeta CDR3 rearrangement. Productive Simpson clonality was computed per sample as the square root of Simpson's diversity index over productive rearrangements. Entries here come from immuneACCESS through TCRdb and include only in-frame sequences with V and J called. Some clones fail to appear in such tables; in the studies checked, an unresolved V gene covers under half of the shortfall, and the cause of the remainder is unknown. V and J calls and clone size follow that table, whereas D and trimming were derived from the DNA. The sample table holds some 120,000 clones, of which about three quarters were seen once. Clones ranked in the top ten supply roughly 0.86% of the sample.

From the cysteine through the phenylalanine, the CDR3 covers 14 amino acids. Only CDR3 DNA is held: 42 bases, read in frame from base 1. V trim: 1 base; J trim: 4 bases; unmatched bases: 2. Taken from the germline V gene, the CDR1 and CDR2 loops are SGHRS and YFSETQ. Each collaborating institution followed its own protocols to collect whole blood in K2EDTA tubes. For TCRbeta analysis, collaborators shipped samples as frozen whole blood, isolated PBMCs, or DNA extracted from either of those sample types. This sequence was found in a human donor with acute or convalescent COVID-19. The donor label of this sample is uncertain. The sequenced material came from peripheral blood. Recombination linked TRBV5-1 to TRBJ1-1; TRBD1 agrees with 9 junctional bases. The nucleotide sequence is given as TGCGCCAGCAGCTTGTCGACAGGGGGCACTGAAGCTTTCTTT. Its protein reads: CASSLSTGGTEAFF.